This T cell receptor beta chain emerged from a study of beta chain features in type 1 diabetes (dated by TCRdb to the late 2010s). Broadly, across the study: Mean age, gender distribution, total cell number and subset yield were not different between patients and healthy donors. The study compared the TCRB repertoires of sorted circulating CD4+ T cell subsets in recently diagnosed type 1 diabetes patients with those in matched healthy donors. Whereas all 30 or so donors provided naive and central memory subsets, regulatory and stem cell-like memory subsets were isolated from just 8 patients and about 8 healthy donors. A total of under 120,000,000 sorted cells were examined across all samples, and RNA yield correlated strongly with the number of cells per subset. Here is what the overall study found, with its caveats: PCR might favor shorter templates, but patient and control samples were amplified and corrected together, so any skew would affect both groups equally. Because small numbers of individuals were included in the HLA sub-analyses, any influence of HLA type on TCRB rearrangement was left unresolved. Type 1 diabetes patients showed a moderate but significant shortening of TCRB CDR3 length in all four CD4+ subsets. Fewer insertions and more nucleotide deletions at VDJ recombination sites were observed in patients with type 1 diabetes, implying thymic rearrangement abnormalities. Because cDNA rather than genomic DNA was sequenced, highly expressing activated cells could have been over-represented, although no difference in activation and CD3 levels was found between groups. Naive, central memory and regulatory TCRB repertoires appeared to be more alike among patients than among healthy donors.

The CDR3 covers 13 residues, taking in both the cysteine and the phenylalanine. Only the CDR3 part of the read is kept: 39 bases, read in frame from the first base. Based on the germline V gene, the CDR1 and CDR2 sequences are MNHEY and SVGAGI. V is pruned by 5 bases and J by 2 bases, leaving 2 bases of the junction without a gene match. Regarding this clone: Its antigen remains unidentified. It has no much larger one-base neighbor in the sample; base qualities were not kept. Different DNA sequences within this sample yield the same CDR3.

Each donor gave one peripheral blood draw, averaging approximately 120 mL, which was collected into heparinised tubes. A BD FACSAria II was used to sort naive, central memory, regulatory and stem cell-like memory CD4+ T cells with a panel that included CD45RO, CCR7, CD25, CD127, CD95 and CD27. A purity above 98% was achieved for all sorted populations. PBMCs were isolated immediately by Lymphoprep density gradient centrifugation and stained directly without culture. So that batch effects would be minimized, each experiment stained and sorted samples in pairs, pairing one healthy donor with one patient. The entire amount of isolated RNA was reverse transcribed using the High Capacity cDNA Reverse Transcription Kit, so the sequenced TCRB transcripts were expressed ones. Deep immunoSEQ sequencing was performed on naive, central memory and regulatory T cell samples, with an average of roughly 3.3 million total reads per sample. After sorted cells were lysed in RLT buffer, RNA was extracted with DNase-treated RNeasy Micro or Mini kits, with the choice depending on cell number. To prevent cross-contamination, every cell subset was processed on its own, while patient and healthy donor samples were processed together. The immunoSEQ multiplex PCR was used to amplify TCRB sequences from cDNA, generating 87-bp fragments that spanned the CDR3 region. Sequencing of the amplicons was performed on the Illumina HiSeq platform. The source study handled its data this way. PCR bias was corrected computationally using synthetic template baselines, and reads within Hamming distance 2 were collapsed, with unmergeable singletons discarded. Reads were aligned against IMGT to assign V, D and J genes, CDR3 length and insertions or deletions at six rearrangement sites. Clonotype counts were normalized to sorted cell number within each subset before computing true diversity and Gini coefficients with the tcR R package. The overlap coefficient, calculated on TCRB nucleotide sequences, was used to measure repertoire sharing. Out-of-frame TCRB sequences from naive cells were analyzed as a proxy for the pre-selection repertoire. TCRdb took over this immuneACCESS table, retaining in-frame rearrangements with V and J assigned. Such tables are incomplete; in checked studies, under half of the missing clones stem from an unresolved V gene, and the remainder is unexplained. That table furnishes V, J and clone size, whereas the DNA furnished D and trimming. In all, the sample holds 200,000 to 250,000 clones, and about 14% of those were seen once. Of the sample, approximately 0.018% is held by the ten largest clones.

The sequenced sample was naive CD4+ T cells from blood. The sample's cell subset or site label is to be understood as: true naive CD4+ T cells. The sequence derives from a man in his thirties or forties with type 1 diabetes. This receptor chain uses TRBV6-5 and TRBJ1-1; TRBD1 agrees with 7 junctional bases. Here is the DNA: TGTGCCAGCAGTAGACAGGGTAACACTGAAGCTTTCTTT. This codes for CASSRQGNTEAFF.